These T cell receptor beta chains were read from a single sample in a study of shared clonotypes between healthy human individuals. Produced via immunoSEQ multiplex PCR; TCRdb's table is partial and in-frame only. The data hold millions of clones, with 85% to 95% observed a single time. The sequenced material came from naive CD8+ T cells sorted from blood. The receptors derive from a man aged 18 to 29 in good health. CDR3s include the opening cysteine and the closing phenylalanine or tryptophan. A D gene is named only where the DNA matches it firmly. Expanded clones are given a class, and other clones once, few, many or no size at all.

d_call clone_size j_call v_call cdr3_nt cdr3_aa
TRBD2 . TRBJ2-2 TRBV4-3 TGCGCCAGCAGCCAAGTTTCGGGAGGCACCGGGGAGCTGTTTTTT CASSQVSGGTGELFF
. . TRBJ2-5 TRBV28 TGTGCCAGCAACATGAGGGGGTCTTACCAAGAGACCCAGTACTTC CASNMRGSYQETQYF
. . TRBJ2-7 TRBV5-4 TGTGCCAGCAGCTTGGACAGGGATACCTACGAGCAGTACTTC CASSLDRDTYEQYF
TRBD1 . TRBJ1-2 TRBV6-5 TGTGCCAGCAGTTACGGACAGGGAATCGGCTATGGCTACACCTTC CASSYGQGIGYGYTF
TRBD1 . TRBJ2-1 TRBV30 TGTGCCGGATGGACAGGGGGAAACAATGAGCAGTTCTTC CAGWTGGNNEQFF
TRBD1 . TRBJ1-1 TRBV9 TGTGCCAGCAGTAGGTGGGACAGTAACCCGAACACTGAAGCTTTCTTT CASSRWDSNPNTEAFF
. . TRBJ2-7 TRBV30 TGTGCCTGGAGTTACGGGGGGCGTTACGAGCAGTACTTC CAWSYGGRYEQYF
TRBD1 . TRBJ2-7 TRBV5-1 TGCGCCAGCAGCGTGGGACAGTCATACGAGCAGTACTTC CASSVGQSYEQYF
. . TRBJ2-7 TRBV10-3 TGTGCCATCAGTGAGGCCATTGGGGGGGACAGAACCTACGAGCAGTACTTC CAISEAIGGDRTYEQYF
. . TRBJ2-2 TRBV19 TGTGCCAGTAGTATCTACCAAGATCCGTCCACCGGGGAGCTGTTTTTT CASSIYQDPSTGELFF
TRBD1 . TRBJ1-2 TRBV5-1 TGCGCCAGCTCCTACACAGGGGGTGATGGCTACACCTTC CASSYTGGDGYTF
. once TRBJ2-7 TRBV9 TGTGCCAGCAGCGTAGACCCCACGGGAGAGCTCTCCTACGAGCAGTACTTC CASSVDPTGELSYEQYF
. . TRBJ1-2 TRBV2 TGTGCCAGCAGTAACGGACAGACTTATGGCTACACTTTC CASSNGQTYGYTF
. . TRBJ2-1 TRBV2 TGTGCCAGCAGTGAGTCGTACTCCCGCTCCTACAATGAGCAGTTCTTC CASSESYSRSYNEQFF
TRBD1 . TRBJ2-7 TRBV19 TGTGCCAGTAGTTTCGGACAGGGCCGAGAGCAGTACTTC CASSFGQGREQYF
. . TRBJ2-3 TRBV5-4 TGTGCCAGCAGCTTGGCCAACCCAGATACGCAGTATTTT CASSLANPDTQYF
TRBD2 . TRBJ2-3 TRBV7-6 TGTGCCAGCAGCCACGAGGGCGGACGGGAGGGCTTAGATACGCAGTATTTT CASSHEGGREGLDTQYF
. once TRBJ2-5 TRBV5-6 TGTGCCAGCAGCCCGGTGAGCGATGAGACCCAGTACTTC CASSPVSDETQYF
. . TRBJ1-1 TRBV7-9 TGTGCCAGCAGCTTAGCGCAGGGTCTAGACACTGAAGCTTTCTTT CASSLAQGLDTEAFF
. once TRBJ1-1 TRBV9 TGTGCCAGCAGCGTAGAGGGCCTTAGCCTCACTGAAGCTTTCTTT CASSVEGLSLTEAFF
TRBD1 . TRBJ1-1 TRBV9 TGTGCCAGCAGCGTAGAGGAAGACAGGGGTTTGGCTGAAGCTTTCTTT CASSVEEDRGLAEAFF
TRBD1 . TRBJ1-5 TRBV28 TGTGCCAGCAGTCTGACCGGGACAGACAATCAGCCCCAGCATTTT CASSLTGTDNQPQHF
. . TRBJ2-3 TRBV7-3 TGTGCCAGCAGCTTATCTCGGCAGCCCACAGATACGCAGTATTTT CASSLSRQPTDTQYF
. . TRBJ2-1 TRBV27 TGTGCCAGCAGTCTCCAGGGAAGCCTTTACAGTGAGCAGTTCTTC CASSLQGSLYSEQFF
. . TRBJ2-3 TRBV28 TGTGCCAGCAGTTTTTGGACAGATACGCAGTATTTT CASSFWTDTQYF
. . TRBJ1-1 TRBV2 TGTGCCAGCAGTGAGGTTAAGTTAGGGAACACTGAAGCTTTCTTT CASSEVKLGNTEAFF